This T cell receptor (beta chain) was identified during a study of cytomegalovirus exposure and HLA in healthy donors. As regards this clone: This specimen includes other DNA sequences encoding the same CDR3.

CDR3 size: 13 residues. The ends lost 4 bases at V and 7 bases at J; junction bases unmatched: 4. Per germline, CDR1 MDHEN and CDR2 SYDVKM. TCRdb's copy holds only in-frame clones and misses some; the assay was immunoSEQ multiplex PCR. The sample holds about 180,000 clones; around 85% are singletons and the top ten take approximately 15%. This sequence originates from a man between 18 and 35 years old in good health and CMV-seropositive. The rearrangement joins TRBV28 to TRBJ1-1, with TRBD1 identical over 9 bases. Source material: PBMCs. CDR3 in DNA: TGTGCCAGCAGTTCAGGACAGGGGAATGAAGCTTTCTTT. Encoded protein: CASSSGQGNEAFF.